The clone carrying this T cell receptor (beta chain) was picked up a small number of times. Its antigen is not known. Germline CDR1 SGHKS, CDR2 YYEKEE (reference sequence). With 4 bases clipped from V and 4 bases from J, the junction kept 8 bases outside the gene matches. There are 15 residues in the CDR3. A universal primer site was added by template switching, and unique molecular identifiers were carried by the cDNA. TCRdb independently ran MiXCR on the 5' RACE reads; one entry per CDR3 protein. This table has around 550,000 distinct CDR3 sequences, 12% to 15% appearing once. These data originate in a study of identical twins. General observations from the study: While abundant cord blood beta clonotypes carried fewer insertions, memory repertoires showed no such pattern. Out-of-frame alpha sequences that twins shared showed excess low generation probability.

The same specimen was also included in a second study, on yellow fever vaccine responses in identical twins. That publication notes: Twins' vaccine T cell responses reportedly seemed partly convergent and partly personalized.

V is TRBV5-5 and J is TRBJ1-5, with 7 bases fitting TRBD1. The origin of this receptor is a woman aged 18 to 35 in good health. Sample: CD4+ T cells sorted from blood. As DNA, the CDR3 is TGTGCCAGCAGCCGGGGGACAGCCTTTAATCAGCCCCAGCATTTT. This gives the protein CASSRGTAFNQPQHF.